One sample yielded the 15 T cell receptor beta chains listed below, sequenced in a study of memory CD4+ T cells and cytomegalovirus serostatus. Single viable CD3+CD4+CD8-CD45RO+ cells were sorted as the memory CD4+ T cells. TCRdb keeps only in-frame clones here, not all; method: immunoSEQ multiplex PCR. The table lists 45,000 to 60,000 clones, around 70% of them singletons. The sample comprised memory CD4+ T cells from blood. Receptors originate from an adult in good health and CMV-seropositive.

The gene calls are TRBV6-6 and TRBJ1-3; D unresolved. The CDR3 has 11 residues. The germline V gene has CDR1 MNHNY and CDR2 SVGAGI (reference sequence). Trimming cost V 7 bases and J 5 bases, with 6 bases left between them. The CDR3 spells CASNRRNTIYF. CDR3 coding DNA: TGTGCCAGCAATCGTCGAAACACCATATATTTT.

The CDR3 DNA is TGTGCCAGCAGCCCGACGGCGGGACGCACAGATACGCAGTATTTT. This sequence encodes CASSPTAGRTDTQYF. The V gene is TRBV11-2, the J gene TRBJ2-3; the D gene is possibly TRBD2 (6 bases). CDR3 size: 15 residues. The ends were cut back, 5 bases at V and 1 base at J, with 13 bases in the middle. The germline V gene has CDR1 SGHAT and CDR2 FQNNGV.

V usage is TRBV10-3 and J usage is TRBJ1-4; a possible D gene is TRBD1 (5 bases). V was shortened by 6 bases and J by 0 bases, with 20 bases between the two germline ends. Looked up from germline, CDR1 is ENHRY and CDR2 is SYGVKD. The CDR3 loop spans 18 amino acids. CDR3 loop: CAIRPRGRGGATNEKLFF. As DNA, the CDR3 is TGTGCCATCAGGCCAAGGGGACGGGGAGGGGCAACTAATGAAAAACTGTTTTTT.

The V gene is TRBV4-2, the J gene TRBJ1-1; TRBD1 agrees at 9 bases. Losses at the gene ends were 4 bases for V and 7 bases for J; bases not matched to a gene: 10. The CDR3 has 15 amino acids. Germline CDR1 is LGHNA and CDR2 is YNFKEQ. CDR3 in amino acids: CASSPWDREGNEAFF. Written as DNA, the CDR3 is TGTGCCAGCAGCCCTTGGGACAGGGAGGGAAATGAAGCTTTCTTT.

The chain joins TRBV9 to TRBJ1-1; no definite D call. Per germline, CDR1 SGDLS and CDR2 YYNGEE. The CDR3 covers 13 residues. V gave up 3 bases and J gave up 0 bases, with 6 bases separating them. CDR3 loop: CASSATVNTEAFF. CDR3 DNA sequence: TGTGCCAGCAGCGCAACAGTGAACACTGAAGCTTTCTTT.

The table lists this clone with a count of one. V usage is TRBV7-9 and J usage is TRBJ1-2; maybe TRBD1 (5 bases). Germline V lookup: CDR1 SEHNR, CDR2 FQNEAQ (reference sequence). This CDR3 is built from 17 residues. Trimming stripped 1 base from V and 3 bases from J, with 18 bases between. CDR3: CASSLDPRKTEYYGYTF. The CDR3 DNA is TGTGCCAGCAGCTTAGACCCTAGAAAGACAGAATACTATGGCTACACCTTC.

This chain uses TRBV11-1 with TRBJ2-1, with D unresolved. The CDR3 consists of 16 residues. Germline CDR1 is SGHAT and CDR2 is FQDESV (reference sequence). V was pared by 2 bases and J by 0 bases, with 11 bases between. CDR3 DNA sequence: TGTGCCAGCAGCTTATCCGGTCAGAGCTCCTACAATGAGCAGTTCTTC. As protein: CASSLSGQSSYNEQFF.

The gene calls are TRBV18 and TRBJ1-5; D unclear. CDR1 KGHSH and CDR2 LQKENI come from the germline V gene. V was clipped by 9 bases and J by 1 base, with 10 bases between them. This CDR3 has 13 amino acids. The CDR3 protein is CASNHGSNQPQHF. In nucleotides, the CDR3 is TGTGCCAGTAACCACGGGAGCAATCAGCCCCAGCATTTT.

The chain joins TRBV18 to TRBJ1-6; a weak D match, TRBD1 (6 bases). Germline loops: CDR1 KGHSH, CDR2 LQKENI. The CDR3 is 15 amino acids. V lost 1 base to trimming and J lost 8 bases, with 12 bases between them. The CDR3 nucleotides read TGTGCCAGCTCACCACAGGCAGGGGAACATTCACCCCTCCACTTT. Residues: CASSPQAGEHSPLHF. Full variable domain (outside the CDR3, taken from reference TRBV18 and TRBJ1-6): NAGVMQNPRHLVRRRGQEARLRCSPMKGHSHVYWYRQLPEEGLKFMVYLQKENIIDESGMPKERFSAEFPKEGPSILRIQQVVRGDSAAYFCASSPQAGEHSPLHFGNGTRLTVT.

V gene TRBV7-2 combines with J gene TRBJ2-3, with 10 bases aligning to TRBD2. The germline V gene encodes CDR1 SGHTA and CDR2 FQGNSA. The CDR3 totals 15 residues. V was clipped by 5 bases and J by 9 bases; unmatched bases: 11. CDR3 protein: CASSPSGGASSTQYF. CDR3 DNA: TGTGCCAGCAGCCCGAGCGGGGGGGCATCGAGCACGCAGTATTTT.

This clone was recorded only once. The gene calls are TRBV5-1 and TRBJ1-6; unclear D gene. The germline V gene has CDR1 SGHRS and CDR2 YFSETQ. The CDR3 contains 17 residues. V was trimmed by 1 base and J by 3 bases, leaving 14 bases between them. The DNA for the CDR3 is TGCGCCAGCAGCTTGATCGGGAGTATCAGCTATAATTCACCCCTCCACTTT. It translates to CASSLIGSISYNSPLHF.

The rearrangement uses TRBV28 and TRBJ1-1, with D unresolved. From germline, CDR1 is MDHEN and CDR2 SYDVKM. The CDR3 has 12 amino acids. Trimming took 2 bases from V and 4 from J, leaving 5 bases between them. CDR3 coding DNA: TGTGCCAGCAGTTTACAGGCCACTGAAGCTTTCTTT. It codes for CASSLQATEAFF.

This chain connects TRBV29-1 to TRBJ1-2; no reliable D call. V was pared by 6 bases and J by 6 bases, with 11 bases between. Germline loops: CDR1 SQVTM, CDR2 ANQGSEA. The CDR3 length is 11 residues. The CDR3 is CSVGGGNGYTF. CDR3 coding DNA: TGCAGCGTCGGTGGAGGCAATGGCTACACCTTC. The whole variable domain, filled in from reference TRBV29-1 and TRBJ1-2, reads SAVISQKPSRDICQRGTSLTIQCQVDSQVTMMFWYRQQPGQSLTLIATANQGSEATYESGFVIDKFPISRPNLTFSTLTVSNMSPEDSSIYLCSVGGGNGYTFGSGTRLTVV.

The chain employs TRBV4-1 and TRBJ1-4, with TRBD1 matching over 7 bases. Germline V gene lookup returns CDR1 MGHRA and CDR2 YSYEKL. The CDR3 contains 15 residues. V gave up 2 bases and J gave up 5 bases; unmatched junction bases: 5. The CDR3 sequence: CASSQPQGGNEKLFF. CDR3 nucleotide sequence: TGCGCCAGCAGCCAACCCCAGGGGGGAAATGAAAAACTGTTTTTT.

The V call is TRBV6-1, the J call TRBJ1-1, with D possibly matching TRBD1 (5 bases). CDR3 length: 13 amino acids. Trimming cost V 3 bases and J 4 bases, with 9 bases left between them. Germline CDR1 and CDR2: MNHNS and SASEGT. CDR3 protein: CASSEGRVTEAFF. CDR3 in DNA: TGTGCCAGCAGTGAGGGCAGGGTCACTGAAGCTTTCTTT.